This TCR beta chain was captured by sequencing in a study of immune evolution from preneoplasia to lung adenocarcinoma. This clone was observed a handful of times. Germline V gives CDR1 SGHTA, CDR2 FQGNSA. This CDR3 contains 13 residues. With V trimmed by 5 bases and J by 4 bases, 2 bases remained unmatched. This table comes from immunoSEQ multiplex PCR, and its TCRdb copy is limited to in-frame clones, with some not included. This table holds more than 3,500 clones, about 86% found once. Material: FFPE normal lung tissue adjacent to the tumor. V usage is TRBV7-2 and J usage is TRBJ2-7, with 10 nucleotides matching TRBD2. The source is a person aged 50-69 years with lung adenocarcinoma. This CDR3 reads CASSKTSGYEQYF. CDR3 sequence (DNA): TGTGCCAGCAGCAAGACTAGCGGGTACGAGCAGTACTTC.